The T cell receptor beta chain under discussion was sequenced for a study of T cell responses to AZD1222 COVID-19 vaccine. Study-wide results and caveats: Among those given AZD1222, only 6 or 7 were seropositive at baseline.

Losses at the gene ends were 3 bases for V and 8 bases for J; bases not matched to a gene: 13. This CDR3 comprises 17 residues. Looked up from germline, CDR1 is PRHDT and CDR2 is FYEKMQ (reference sequence). Comment on this clone: Antigen unknown.

Assay used: immunoSEQ multiplex PCR; TCRdb lists only in-frame clones, some missing. The sample includes over 75,000 clones, around nine tenths seen only once; the top ten take approximately 10%. This TCR was recovered from an adult who received the AZD1222 COVID-19 vaccine. This sequence joins TRBV13 and TRBJ1-6; 7 bases are shared with TRBD1. The sequencing here drew on peripheral blood, taken 28 days after the second AZD1222 dose. CDR3 in amino acids: CASSLGVGQVGHSPLHF. The CDR3 coding sequence is TGTGCCAGCAGCTTGGGGGTTGGACAGGTCGGACATTCACCCCTCCACTTT. The full variable domain, rest sourced from reference TRBV13 and TRBJ1-6, is AAGVIQSPRHLIKEKRETATLKCYPIPRHDTVYWYQQGPGQDPQFLISFYEKMQSDKGSIPDRFSAQQFSDYHSELNMSSLELGDSALYFCASSLGVGQVGHSPLHFGNGTRLTVT.